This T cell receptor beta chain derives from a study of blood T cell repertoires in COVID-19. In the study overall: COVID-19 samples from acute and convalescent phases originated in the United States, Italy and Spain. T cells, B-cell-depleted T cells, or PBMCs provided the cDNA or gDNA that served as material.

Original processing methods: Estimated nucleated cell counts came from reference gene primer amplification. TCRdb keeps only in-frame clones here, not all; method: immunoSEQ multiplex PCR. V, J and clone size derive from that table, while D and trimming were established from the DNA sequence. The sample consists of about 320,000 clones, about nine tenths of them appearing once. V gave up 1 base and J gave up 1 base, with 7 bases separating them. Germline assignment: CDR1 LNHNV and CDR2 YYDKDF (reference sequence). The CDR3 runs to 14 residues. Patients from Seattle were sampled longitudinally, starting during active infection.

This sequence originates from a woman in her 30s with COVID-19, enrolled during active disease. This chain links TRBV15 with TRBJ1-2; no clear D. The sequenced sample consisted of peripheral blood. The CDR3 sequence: CATSRVTVNYGYTF. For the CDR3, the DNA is TGTGCCACCAGCAGAGTAACAGTTAACTATGGCTACACCTTC.